The 20 T cell receptor beta chains reported below all come from one sample, sequenced in a study of T cells of healthy individuals. TCRdb reanalysed the 5' RACE reads using MiXCR and keeps one entry per CDR3 protein. The repertoire holds approximately 89,000 distinct CDR3 sequences, with approximately 4.7% as singletons. Receptors were obtained from a female donor in good health.

Many counts were recorded for this clonotype. The rearrangement uses TRBV3-1 and TRBJ2-1; TRBD2 matches 7 bases. The CDR3 has 16 amino acids. Germline CDR1 and CDR2: LGHDT and YNNKEL (reference sequence). With 4 bases clipped from V and 3 bases from J, the junction kept 9 bases outside the gene matches. The CDR3 coding sequence is TGTGCCAGCAGCCCACCGGGCGGGGGACGCTACAATGAGCAGTTCTTC. Its protein product is CASSPPGGGRYNEQFF.

The rearrangement joins TRBV29-1 to TRBJ2-1; D unresolved. Per the germline V gene, CDR1 is SQVTM and CDR2 is ANQGSEA. This CDR3 contains 17 residues. Trimming stripped 0 bases from V and 4 bases from J, with 19 bases between. The CDR3 DNA reads as TGCAGCGTTGAAGATCCTACAGTCCAAGGCCTTTACAATGAGCAGTTCTTC. This codes for CSVEDPTVQGLYNEQFF.

This clonotype has ten or more counts. J is TRBJ1-6 and V is TRBV28, with D possibly being TRBD1 (6 bases). Trimming removed 6 bases at V and 7 bases at J, with 13 bases between. CDR1 is MDHEN, CDR2 SYDVKM, per germline. This CDR3 contains 14 residues. The CDR3 nucleotides are TGTGCCAGCAGCCGGGACATTACGAATTCACCCCTCCACTTT. It is translated as CASSRDITNSPLHF.

This clonotype was recorded many times. The CDR3 sequence is CASSIGTVGGELFF. Written as DNA, the CDR3 is TGTGCCAGCAGTATTGGGACAGTTGGCGGGGAGCTGTTTTTT. The rearrangement links TRBV12-3 or TRBV12-4 to TRBJ2-2; TRBD1 aligns across 7 bases. Trimming took 5 bases from V and 7 from J; bases not matched to a gene: 7. CDR3 size: 14 residues.

At least ten counts were recorded for this clonotype. This sequence joins TRBV5-1 and TRBJ2-1, with D possibly TRBD1 on 6 matching bases. The CDR3 has 15 residues. Deletions cut 0 bases from V and 4 bases from J, with 11 bases between. Germline values: CDR1 SGHRS, CDR2 YFSETQ. The CDR3: CASSLADRPYNEQFF. The CDR3 nucleotides are TGCGCCAGCAGCTTGGCGGACAGACCTTACAATGAGCAGTTCTTC.

This clonotype was seen once. V gene TRBV30 combines with J gene TRBJ1-5; D not resolved. The CDR3 length is 15 residues. Germline V CDR1 and CDR2: GTSNPN, SVGIG (reference sequence). V was pared by 0 bases and J by 2 bases, with 11 bases between. CDR3 amino acids: CAWSVRSRGNQPQHF. Written as DNA, the CDR3 is TGTGCCTGGAGTGTACGGTCAAGGGGCAATCAGCCCCAGCATTTT.

This clonotype has at least ten counts. The chain carries TRBV28 and TRBJ2-1; the D gene is possibly TRBD1 (6 bases). Germline CDR1 is MDHEN and CDR2 is SYDVKM. The CDR3 loop spans 14 amino acids. Trimming cost V 7 bases and J 4 bases, with 14 bases left between them. The CDR3 coding sequence is TGTGCCAGCACGCCTGGGGGCCATTACAATGAGCAGTTCTTC. This codes for CASTPGGHYNEQFF.

This clonotype was picked up many times. The chain links TRBV20-1 to TRBJ2-7; a possible D gene is TRBD1 (6 bases). Looked up from germline, CDR1 is DFQATT and CDR2 is SNEGSKA (reference sequence). Trimming pared 1 base from V and 2 bases from J, leaving 15 bases between. The CDR3 is made up of 15 amino acids. CDR3 region: CSARVGWTDPYEQYF. In nucleotides, the CDR3 is TGCAGTGCTAGAGTAGGGTGGACAGACCCCTACGAGCAGTACTTC.

There are many counts of this clonotype. The chain joins TRBV29-1 to TRBJ2-7; TRBD1 matches 8 bases. The CDR3 is 16 amino acids. Germline CDR1 reads SQVTM; CDR2 reads ANQGSEA. CDR3 in amino acids: CRNGQGGPRRQYEQYF. In DNA, the CDR3 is TGCAGGAACGGACAGGGTGGCCCTAGGAGACAGTACGAGCAGTACTTC.

This clonotype was observed at least ten times. The gene calls are TRBV20-1 and TRBJ2-4, with 8 bases fitting TRBD2. The CDR3 contains 17 residues. CDR1 DFQATT and CDR2 SNEGSKA come from the germline V gene (reference sequence). The junction had 12 bases not matched to a gene; V was cut back by 2 bases and J by 3 bases. In DNA form, the CDR3 reads TGCAGTGCTAGATCTCCCCACGGGACTAGAGACAAAAACATTCAGTACTTC. Encoded protein: CSARSPHGTRDKNIQYF.

The chain recombines TRBV7-9 with TRBJ1-2; tentative D call: TRBD1 (5 bases). V shed 6 bases and J shed 4 bases, with 15 bases lying between them. CDR1 SEHNR and CDR2 FQNEAQ come from the germline V gene (reference sequence). The CDR3 is 14 residues long. The CDR3 here is CASRGEKLLYGYTF. Written as DNA, the CDR3 is TGTGCCAGCAGAGGGGAGAAGCTGCTCTATGGCTACACCTTC.

This clonotype has a count of ten or more. The rearrangement joins TRBV4-1 to TRBJ2-7, with TRBD1 identical over 8 bases. The V and J ends lost 3 bases and 5 bases, in that order; junction bases with no gene match: 9. There are 15 residues in the CDR3. Germline CDR1 is MGHRA and CDR2 is YSYEKL. The CDR3 DNA sequence: TGCGCCAGCAGCCATCCCGGACAGGGCAACAACGAGCAGTACTTC. Its protein is CASSHPGQGNNEQYF.

This clonotype was counted at least ten times. The chain employs TRBV4-3 and TRBJ2-7, with 7 positions matching TRBD1. Trimming removed 4 bases from V and 6 bases from J; junction bases left unmatched: 3. Germline V gives CDR1 LGHNA, CDR2 YSLEER. There are 12 residues in the CDR3. Written as DNA, the CDR3 is TGCGCCAGCAGCCGAGACAGGGTCGAGCAGTACTTC. This codes for CASSRDRVEQYF.

Notes on this clonotype: This could be a read error, since a much larger clone is one nucleotide away. This sequence joins TRBV4-3 and TRBJ1-3; D not resolved. Germline loops: CDR1 LGHNA, CDR2 YSLEER. V lost 0 bases, J lost 4 bases, and 10 bases lay in between. The CDR3 runs to 15 residues. The CDR3: CASSQDGTGGNTIYF. As DNA, the CDR3 is TGCGCCAGCAGCCAAGATGGTACGGGCGGAAACACCATATATTTT.

The chain has TRBV5-4 and TRBJ2-1, with 9 bases identical to TRBD1. The CDR3 extends over 18 amino acids. Per the germline V gene, CDR1 is SGHNT and CDR2 is YYREEE (reference sequence). Trimming cost V 5 bases and J 3 bases; bases outside gene matches: 15. The CDR3 loop is CASSYSGTGPRFYNEQFF. CDR3 coding DNA: TGTGCCAGCAGTTATTCCGGGACAGGGCCCCGGTTCTACAATGAGCAGTTCTTC.

Turning to this clonotype: A much larger clone differs by one base, so this may be a read error. Here the CDR3 omits its conserved ending phenylalanine or tryptophan, so a read error is the likely source. The V call is TRBV7-9, the J call TRBJ1-1, with a possible D match to TRBD1 (5 bases). The germline CDR1 and CDR2 sequences are SEHNR and FQNEAQ (reference sequence). This CDR3 region has 12 residues. The V gene lost 6 bases and the J gene lost 6 bases, with 11 bases spanning the gap. The CDR3 nucleotides read TGTGCCAGCAGAACAGCAGGGCCTGAAGCTTTCTCT. Its translation is CASRTAGPEAFS.

At least ten counts were recorded for this clonotype. The CDR3 region is CASSPQPPDFSVYNEQFF. The CDR3 coding sequence is TGTGCCAGCAGCCCCCAACCCCCGGACTTTTCCGTTTACAATGAGCAGTTCTTC. The rearrangement uses TRBV4-2 and TRBJ2-1, with D perhaps TRBD2 (5 bases). The germline CDR1 and CDR2 sequences are LGHNA and YNFKEQ. The length of the CDR3 is 18 residues. Trimming took off 4 bases at V and 4 bases at J, with 23 bases between the two ends.

This clonotype was detected many times. This chain joins TRBV18 and TRBJ2-5, with TRBD1 matching over 10 bases. Germline values: CDR1 KGHSH, CDR2 LQKENI. With 5 bases clipped from V and 7 bases from J, the junction kept 4 bases outside the gene matches. The length of the CDR3 is 13 residues. The CDR3: CASSSRTGGTQYF. Written as DNA, the CDR3 is TGTGCCAGCTCATCGAGGACAGGGGGGACCCAGTACTTC.

This clonotype was observed at least ten times. The chain uses TRBV7-9 and TRBJ2-3, with TRBD1 matching over 11 bases. V lost 4 bases to trimming and J lost 3 bases; unmatched junction nucleotides: 3. This CDR3 is built from 15 residues. The germline V gene encodes CDR1 SEHNR and CDR2 FQNEAQ (reference sequence). The CDR3 here is CASSWDRGMTDTQYF. CDR3 in DNA: TGTGCCAGCAGCTGGGACAGGGGGATGACAGATACGCAGTATTTT.

The table lists this clonotype with a few counts. This chain uses TRBV11-2 with TRBJ2-3, with 7 bases fitting TRBD2. The CDR3 contains 19 residues. Per the germline V gene, CDR1 is SGHAT and CDR2 is FQNNGV. The junction had 19 bases not matched to a gene; V was cut back by 5 bases and J by 2 bases. CDR3 sequence: CASSSWVVGGLGATDTQYF. CDR3 DNA sequence: TGTGCCAGCAGCAGTTGGGTCGTCGGAGGACTAGGTGCCACAGATACGCAGTATTTT.